Below are 2 T cell receptor beta chains sequenced from a single sample in a study of T cells in Graves' hyperthyroidism and ophthalmopathy. TCR beta CDR3 region amplification was performed from RNA transcripts. With the HTBI primer set, the TCR CDR3 went through a first round of RT-PCR. Via MiXCR, TCRdb re-called the multiplex PCR reads, giving one row per CDR3 protein. Among hundreds of thousands of distinct CDR3 sequences listed, roughly a sixth were seen once. Sequenced sample: blood. Receptors were obtained from a woman aged 50 to 65 with Graves' hyperthyroidism that later progressed to Graves' ophthalmopathy.

This clonotype was recorded at least ten times. V is TRBV5-1 and J is TRBJ2-1, with 11 bases lining up with TRBD2. V was pared by 4 bases and J by 9 bases, with 9 bases of the junction left unmatched. Germline V CDR1 and CDR2: SGHRS, YFSETQ. The CDR3 sequence is 15 residues long. CDR3 nucleotide sequence: TGCGCCAGCAGCCCCTTAGCGGGGGGGCAAGTTGAGCAGTTCTTC. Protein product: CASSPLAGGQVEQFF. Together with reference TRBV5-1 and TRBJ2-1, the CDR3 gives the full variable domain: KAGVTQTPRYLIKTRGQQVTLSCSPISGHRSVSWYQQTPGQGLQFLFEYFSETQRNKGNFPGRFSGRQFSNSRSEMNVSTLELGDSALYLCASSPLAGGQVEQFFGPGTRLTVL.

The rearrangement joins TRBV29-1 to TRBJ1-5, with 8 bases aligning to TRBD1. V shed 4 bases and J 0 bases; nucleotides not matched to a gene: 5. CDR3 length: 15 residues. Germline-derived CDR1 and CDR2 are SQVTM and ANQGSEA. The CDR3 loop is CSVGQGANSNQPQHF. The CDR3 DNA reads TGCAGCGTTGGCCAGGGGGCCAATAGCAATCAGCCCCAGCATTTT. Complete variable domain (other parts from reference TRBV29-1 and TRBJ1-5): SAVISQKPSRDICQRGTSLTIQCQVDSQVTMMFWYRQQPGQSLTLIATANQGSEATYESGFVIDKFPISRPNLTFSTLTVSNMSPEDSSIYLCSVGQGANSNQPQHFGDGTRLSIL.